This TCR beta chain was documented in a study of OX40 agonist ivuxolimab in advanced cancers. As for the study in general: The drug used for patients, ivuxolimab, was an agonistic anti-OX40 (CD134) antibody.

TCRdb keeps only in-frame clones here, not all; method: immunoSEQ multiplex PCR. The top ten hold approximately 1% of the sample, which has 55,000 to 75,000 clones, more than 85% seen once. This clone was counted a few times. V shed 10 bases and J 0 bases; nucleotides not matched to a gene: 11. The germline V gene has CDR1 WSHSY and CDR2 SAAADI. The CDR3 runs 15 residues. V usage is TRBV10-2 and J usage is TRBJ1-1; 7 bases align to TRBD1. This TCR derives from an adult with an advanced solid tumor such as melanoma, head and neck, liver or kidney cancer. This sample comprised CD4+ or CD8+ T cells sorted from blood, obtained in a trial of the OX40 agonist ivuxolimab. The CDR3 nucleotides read TGCGCCACCGACTCGACAGGGATCATGAACACTGAAGCTTTCTTT. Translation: CATDSTGIMNTEAFF.